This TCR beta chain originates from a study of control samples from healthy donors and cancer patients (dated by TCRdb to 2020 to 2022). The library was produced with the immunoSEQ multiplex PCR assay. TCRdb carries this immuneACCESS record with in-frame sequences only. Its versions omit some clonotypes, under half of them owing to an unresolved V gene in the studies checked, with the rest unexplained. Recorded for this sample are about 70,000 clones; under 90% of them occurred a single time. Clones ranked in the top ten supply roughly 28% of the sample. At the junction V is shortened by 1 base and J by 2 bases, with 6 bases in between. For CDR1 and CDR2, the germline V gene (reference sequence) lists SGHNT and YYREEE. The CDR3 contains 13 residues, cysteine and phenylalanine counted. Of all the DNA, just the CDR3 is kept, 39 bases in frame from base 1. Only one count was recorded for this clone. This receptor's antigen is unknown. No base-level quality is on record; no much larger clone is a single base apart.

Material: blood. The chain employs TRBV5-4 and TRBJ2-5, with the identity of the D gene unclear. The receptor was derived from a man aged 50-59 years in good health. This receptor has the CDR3 CASSLPGQETQYF. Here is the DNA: TGTGCCAGCAGCTTGCCCGGGCAAGAGACCCAGTACTTC.